These T cell receptor beta chains were read from a single sample in a study of T cells in Graves' hyperthyroidism and ophthalmopathy. TCRdb re-called the multiplex PCR reads through MiXCR, storing one row per CDR3 protein. This table has roughly 800,000 distinct CDR3 sequences, 38% appearing once. Source material: blood. The receptors stem from a man aged 18 to 29 with Graves' hyperthyroidism. The CDR3 runs from the conserved cysteine through the conserved F or W. The order of the fields is J gene, V gene, D gene, CDR3 protein. A D gene is named only where the DNA matches it firmly.

J gene: TRBJ1-4
V gene: TRBV7-2
D gene: TRBD1
CDR3 protein: CASSGGTGTATNEKLFF

J gene: TRBJ1-5
V gene: TRBV2
D gene: -
CDR3 protein: CASSGMDQPQHF

J gene: TRBJ2-5
V gene: TRBV7-9
D gene: TRBD1
CDR3 protein: CASSLSTGAGETQYF

J gene: TRBJ1-4
V gene: TRBV7-2
D gene: TRBD1
CDR3 protein: CASSLSGGQRNEKLFF

J gene: TRBJ2-7
V gene: TRBV7-9
D gene: -
CDR3 protein: CASSYCKGTETYEQYF

J gene: TRBJ1-1
V gene: TRBV7-9
D gene: -
CDR3 protein: CASSFREFTEAFF

J gene: TRBJ1-1
V gene: TRBV19
D gene: TRBD1
CDR3 protein: CASSRTGTGDTEAFF

J gene: TRBJ2-5
V gene: TRBV29-1
D gene: -
CDR3 protein: CSFYEETQYF

J gene: TRBJ2-7
V gene: TRBV7-9
D gene: TRBD1
CDR3 protein: CASSPRTGKLGEQYF

J gene: TRBJ2-5
V gene: TRBV2
D gene: -
CDR3 protein: CASSEKNQETQYF

J gene: TRBJ2-2
V gene: TRBV20-1
D gene: TRBD2
CDR3 protein: CSAVVSGGGGELFF

J gene: TRBJ1-4
V gene: TRBV6-6
D gene: -
CDR3 protein: CASSYLLEGEKLFF

J gene: TRBJ1-1
V gene: TRBV24-1
D gene: -
CDR3 protein: CATSAGDTQTAEAFF

J gene: TRBJ1-6
V gene: TRBV2
D gene: -
CDR3 protein: CADSGGSPLHF

J gene: TRBJ2-5
V gene: TRBV25-1
D gene: TRBD2
CDR3 protein: CAISAREGLSGTQYF

J gene: TRBJ2-7
V gene: TRBV5-8
D gene: -
CDR3 protein: CASSLYQGSSYEQYF

J gene: TRBJ1-1
V gene: TRBV29-1
D gene: TRBD1
CDR3 protein: CSARGGTGSMNTEAFF

J gene: TRBJ1-1
V gene: TRBV9
D gene: -
CDR3 protein: CASSVSSEAEAFF

J gene: TRBJ1-3
V gene: TRBV7-9
D gene: TRBD1
CDR3 protein: CATPGQGFFGSGNTIYF

J gene: TRBJ2-7
V gene: TRBV7-2
D gene: -
CDR3 protein: CASSQGQHSYEQYF

J gene: TRBJ2-7
V gene: TRBV10-3
D gene: TRBD2
CDR3 protein: CASLSLAGGDEQYF

J gene: TRBJ2-5
V gene: TRBV10-3
D gene: -
CDR3 protein: CAISEQGGETQYF

J gene: TRBJ1-5
V gene: TRBV20-1
D gene: -
CDR3 protein: CSATPGAGNQPQHF

J gene: TRBJ2-3
V gene: TRBV2
D gene: TRBD2
CDR3 protein: CASSEGTSGSWDTQYF

J gene: TRBJ1-4
V gene: TRBV2
D gene: TRBD1
CDR3 protein: CASSKGQSNEKLFF

J gene: TRBJ2-5
V gene: TRBV7-2
D gene: -
CDR3 protein: CASSLISGWLEGETQYF

J gene: TRBJ2-7
V gene: TRBV12-3/TRBV12-4
D gene: -
CDR3 protein: CASSSTPGPSSYEQYF

J gene: TRBJ2-5
V gene: TRBV6-5
D gene: -
CDR3 protein: CASIAHRGSETQYF

J gene: TRBJ1-2
V gene: TRBV5-4
D gene: -
CDR3 protein: CASSAIGSNYGYTF

J gene: TRBJ1-2
V gene: TRBV5-6
D gene: -
CDR3 protein: CASSLNRVHYGYTF

J gene: TRBJ1-1
V gene: TRBV7-2
D gene: TRBD1
CDR3 protein: CASSRDRVGTEAFF

J gene: TRBJ1-1
V gene: TRBV10-3
D gene: -
CDR3 protein: CAIKGMEMNTEAFF

J gene: TRBJ2-2
V gene: TRBV2
D gene: -
CDR3 protein: CASSGLGTRELFF

J gene: TRBJ2-7
V gene: TRBV4-1
D gene: TRBD2
CDR3 protein: CASSQGSPGLAAWYEQYF

J gene: TRBJ2-5
V gene: TRBV7-2
D gene: TRBD2
CDR3 protein: CASSSLISGGLAGLQETQYF

J gene: TRBJ1-3
V gene: TRBV19
D gene: -
CDR3 protein: CASSPQGSTIYF

J gene: TRBJ2-2
V gene: TRBV24-1
D gene: -
CDR3 protein: CATQGYFGELFF

J gene: TRBJ1-1
V gene: TRBV11-2
D gene: TRBD1
CDR3 protein: CASSLNRGRMNTEAFF

J gene: TRBJ1-2
V gene: TRBV19
D gene: -
CDR3 protein: CASSIGGAGYTF

J gene: TRBJ2-7
V gene: TRBV9
D gene: -
CDR3 protein: CASSVFSGSYEQYF

J gene: TRBJ2-2
V gene: TRBV29-1
D gene: -
CDR3 protein: CSVDSGAGELFF

J gene: TRBJ2-6
V gene: TRBV5-1
D gene: -
CDR3 protein: CASRPGFSGANVLTF

J gene: TRBJ1-4
V gene: TRBV29-1
D gene: TRBD1
CDR3 protein: CSVAQGDEKLFF

J gene: TRBJ2-7
V gene: TRBV15
D gene: -
CDR3 protein: CATRGAYEQYF

J gene: TRBJ2-7
V gene: TRBV7-9
D gene: TRBD1
CDR3 protein: CASSSRDRASYEQYF

J gene: TRBJ2-2
V gene: TRBV6-5
D gene: TRBD1
CDR3 protein: CASSSYRGSGELFF

J gene: TRBJ1-2
V gene: TRBV7-9
D gene: TRBD1
CDR3 protein: CASSLGGTGFSGYTF

J gene: TRBJ2-3
V gene: TRBV20-1
D gene: TRBD2
CDR3 protein: CSARVASGGSTDTQYF

J gene: TRBJ2-7
V gene: TRBV5-1
D gene: -
CDR3 protein: CASSSSDGPYEQYF

J gene: TRBJ2-6
V gene: TRBV7-9
D gene: -
CDR3 protein: CASSPAYLHSGANVLTF

J gene: TRBJ2-5
V gene: TRBV11-1
D gene: TRBD1
CDR3 protein: CASSPGTGGGQYF

J gene: TRBJ1-3
V gene: TRBV7-2
D gene: TRBD1
CDR3 protein: CASSFGDSMGNTIYF

J gene: TRBJ2-7
V gene: TRBV7-9
D gene: -
CDR3 protein: CASSLDEGPYEQYF

J gene: TRBJ1-1
V gene: TRBV11-2
D gene: TRBD1
CDR3 protein: CAWTGETGAEAFF

J gene: TRBJ1-1
V gene: TRBV10-3
D gene: -
CDR3 protein: CASRPDSNTEAFF

J gene: TRBJ2-7
V gene: TRBV7-9
D gene: -
CDR3 protein: CASSLAPRASYEQYF